The 12 T cell receptor beta chains in this list originate from one sample, sequenced in a study of identical twins. TCRdb redid the calling of the 5' RACE reads with MiXCR, one entry per CDR3 protein. Among fewer than 250,000 distinct CDR3 sequences listed, roughly 7% were seen once. A further study also used this sample, focusing on yellow fever vaccine responses in identical twins.

The sample taken for sequencing was memory (CD45RO+) T cells sorted from blood. The receptor set was obtained from a woman aged 18 to 35 in good health.

The table lists this clonotype with a few counts. The V gene is TRBV10-3, the J gene TRBJ1-1, with D uncertain. Germline loops: CDR1 ENHRY, CDR2 SYGVKD. V was shortened by 4 bases and J by 5 bases, with 11 bases between the two germline ends. The CDR3 spans 13 residues. The CDR3 reads CAISAFDRTEAFF. CDR3 sequence (DNA): TGTGCCATCAGTGCCTTCGACCGGACTGAAGCTTTCTTT.

Only a few counts were recorded for this clonotype. The rearrangement links TRBV20-1 to TRBJ2-6; 10 bases align to TRBD1. CDR1 DFQATT and CDR2 SNEGSKA come from the germline V gene (reference sequence). V lost 3 bases and J lost 1; bases outside the gene matches: 3. The length of the CDR3 is 16 residues. The chain's CDR3 is CSASDRGRSGANVLTF. The CDR3 nucleotides are TGCAGTGCTAGTGACAGGGGGCGATCTGGGGCCAACGTCCTGACTTTC.

V and J are TRBV18 and TRBJ2-3, with 10 positions matching TRBD2. V lost 2 bases, J lost 1 base, and 9 bases stayed unmatched. Germline lookup yields CDR1 KGHSH and CDR2 LQKENI. The CDR3 sequence is 18 residues long. The CDR3 DNA is TGTGCCAGCTCACCAAAAGCGGGGGGGCCGGCCGGCACAGATACGCAGTATTTT. This translates into CASSPKAGGPAGTDTQYF.

This clonotype was found many times. This chain uses TRBV6-1 with TRBJ1-1; TRBD1 matches at 8 bases. The CDR3 extends over 14 amino acids. V was clipped by 6 bases and J by 4 bases; unmatched bases: 7. Germline CDR1 is MNHNS and CDR2 is SASEGT. The CDR3 spells CASRAGQGGTEAFF. The CDR3 DNA reads as TGTGCCAGCAGAGCTGGACAGGGAGGCACTGAAGCTTTCTTT.

The V call is TRBV20-1, the J call TRBJ1-2; the match to TRBD1 covers 9 bases. CDR3 length equals 17 residues. Trimming at V came to 1 base and at J to 4 bases, leaving 13 bases not matched to a gene. The germline V gene has CDR1 DFQATT and CDR2 SNEGSKA (reference sequence). The CDR3 is CSARASSGTGSLYGYTF. In DNA form, the CDR3 reads TGCAGTGCTAGAGCAAGTTCCGGGACAGGGAGTCTCTATGGCTACACCTTC.

In this sample, this clonotype turned up a few times. V usage is TRBV7-9 and J usage is TRBJ1-2, with D possibly matching TRBD1 (6 bases). Germline CDR1 SEHNR, CDR2 FQNEAQ (reference sequence). The CDR3 runs to 13 residues. Trimming removed 3 bases at V and 4 bases at J, with 9 bases between. The chain's CDR3 is CASSLDSIYGYTF. The CDR3 bases are TGTGCCAGCAGCTTGGACAGCATCTATGGCTACACCTTC.

This rearrangement joins TRBV20-1 to TRBJ2-3, with D uncertain. V was pared by 7 bases and J by 0 bases, with 11 bases between. This CDR3 has 13 residues. The V gene's germline CDR1 is DFQATT and CDR2 SNEGSKA (reference sequence). CDR3 nucleotide sequence: TGCAGTGGTGGTGGCACTAGCACAGATACGCAGTATTTT. Translation gives CSGGGTSTDTQYF.

This clonotype was found many times. The genes are TRBV20-1 and TRBJ2-2, with D perhaps assigned TRBD1 or TRBD2 (6 bases each). V dropped 0 bases and J dropped 2 bases, with 10 bases sitting between them. CDR1 is DFQATT and CDR2 is SNEGSKA in the germline V gene (reference sequence). CDR3 size: 15 residues. This chain's CDR3 is CSARDPGGNTGELFF. Here the CDR3 DNA reads TGCAGTGCTAGAGATCCCGGGGGCAACACCGGGGAGCTGTTTTTT.

This chain uses TRBV28 with TRBJ2-7; possibly TRBD1 or TRBD2 for D (6 bases each). Germline CDR1 MDHEN, CDR2 SYDVKM. The CDR3 loop spans 16 amino acids. Trimming pared 5 bases from V and 7 bases from J, leaving 24 bases between. CDR3 in DNA: TGTGCCAGCAGTCTCCGGGGGCGTGGATTAATTGGGGAGCAGTACTTC. This encodes CASSLRGRGLIGEQYF. The full variable domain, rest sourced from reference TRBV28 and TRBJ2-7, is DVKVTQSSRYLVKRTGEKVFLECVQDMDHENMFWYRQDPGLGLRLIYFSYDVKMKEKGDIPEGYSVSREKKERFSLILESASTNQTSMYLCASSLRGRGLIGEQYFGPGTRLTVT.

This clonotype was observed a few times. The chain uses TRBV20-1 and TRBJ2-7, with 8 bases identical to TRBD2. Germline-derived CDR1 and CDR2 are DFQATT and SNEGSKA (reference sequence). V was pared by 6 bases and J by 5 bases, with 6 bases of the junction left unmatched. CDR3 length equals 12 residues. The CDR3 sequence is CSATPLADEQYF. The CDR3 DNA follows: TGCAGTGCAACCCCACTAGCGGACGAGCAGTACTTC.

This clonotype was detected many times. V and J are TRBV12-3 or TRBV12-4 and TRBJ2-2; TRBD2 aligns across 11 bases. Trimming cost V 5 bases and J 5 bases; bases outside gene matches: 4. CDR3 size: 15 residues. CDR3 protein: CASSALAGATGELFF. CDR3 nucleotides: TGTGCCAGCAGTGCACTAGCGGGGGCAACCGGGGAGCTGTTTTTT.

This clonotype was observed a few times. The genes are TRBV10-3 and TRBJ1-1; D is unresolved. Germline V gene sequence: CDR1 ENHRY, CDR2 SYGVKD. The CDR3 runs 13 residues. V lost 0 bases and J 1 base, leaving 3 bases between the germline ends. CDR3 protein: CAISESQNTEAFF. The CDR3 DNA reads as TGTGCCATCAGTGAGTCTCAGAACACTGAAGCTTTCTTT.